These 19 T cell receptor beta chains were sequenced from one sample in a study of shared clonotypes between healthy human individuals. Sequencing used immunoSEQ multiplex PCR; TCRdb keeps in-frame clones, though not all of them. The sample gives over a million clones, 60% to 80% of which show up once; approximately 1.5% is in the top ten. Sequenced material: memory CD4+ T cells sorted from blood. Regarding subset: CD45RA-negative fraction. The receptor set was obtained from a young man in good health.

There are many counts of this clone. This sequence joins TRBV6-6 and TRBJ2-1; 8 bases match TRBD1. Germline lookup yields CDR1 MNHNY and CDR2 SVGAGI (reference sequence). The ends lost 5 bases at V and 3 bases at J; junction bases unmatched: 6. The CDR3 contains 15 residues. CDR3: CASSGGTGYYNEQFF. In nucleotides, the CDR3 is TGTGCCAGCAGTGGCGGGACAGGTTACTACAATGAGCAGTTCTTC.

The CDR3 loop reads CASSYPPEAPFF. CDR3 nucleotides: TGTGCCAGCAGTTACCCCCCTGAGGCCCCGTTCTTC. The chain joins TRBV6-6 to TRBJ2-1, with unresolved D. V dropped 2 bases and J dropped 15 bases, with 14 bases sitting between them. The CDR3 covers 12 residues. The germline V gene encodes CDR1 MNHNY and CDR2 SVGAGI (reference sequence).

The chain employs TRBV6-1 and TRBJ1-1; D is ambiguous. V was shortened by 4 bases and J by 3 bases, with 6 bases between the two germline ends. Germline CDR1 reads MNHNS; CDR2 reads SASEGT. CDR3 size: 12 residues. CDR3 coding DNA: TGTGCCAGCAGTGGGACTTACACTGAAGCTTTCTTT. Protein product: CASSGTYTEAFF.

V and J are TRBV5-6 and TRBJ1-2; no firm D call. V lost 1 base and J 8 bases, leaving 12 bases between the germline ends. CDR3 length: 13 residues. Germline lookup yields CDR1 SGHDT and CDR2 YYEEEE. DNA of the CDR3: TGTGCCAGCAGCTTGTTCGGACCGGAAGGCTACACCTTC. Translated, it gives CASSLFGPEGYTF.

The chain employs TRBV7-2 and TRBJ2-1, with 10 nucleotides matching TRBD2. The CDR3 has 14 amino acids. J lost 7 bases, V lost 1 base, and 1 base had no gene match. Germline CDR1 is SGHTA and CDR2 is FQGNSA. The CDR3 coding sequence is TGTGCCAGCAGCTTAGTGGGACTAGCGAATGAGCAGTTCTTC. It codes for CASSLVGLANEQFF.

This clone was picked up a small number of times. This chain joins TRBV10-3 and TRBJ1-2, with 7 positions matching TRBD1. The length of the CDR3 is 14 residues. Per the germline V gene, CDR1 is ENHRY and CDR2 is SYGVKD. J gave up 1 base and V 6 bases, and 5 bases lay outside the gene matches. The CDR3 is CAIRQGQHNYGYTF. The CDR3 nucleotides are TGTGCCATCAGACAGGGACAGCATAACTATGGCTACACCTTC.

This clone turned up a few times. The V call is TRBV6-6, the J call TRBJ2-1; no definite D call. The germline V and J ends were trimmed by 5 bases and 2 bases, with 7 bases remaining between them. The CDR3 length is 13 residues. Germline lookup yields CDR1 MNHNY and CDR2 SVGAGI (reference sequence). The CDR3 coding sequence is TGTGCCAGCAGTGGGGTTACCTACAATGAGCAGTTCTTC. It is translated as CASSGVTYNEQFF.

About this clone itself: Other DNA sequences in the sample encode the same CDR3. The V gene is TRBV6-6, the J gene TRBJ2-3, with 13 positions matching TRBD2. Germline V CDR1 and CDR2: MNHNY, SVGAGI (reference sequence). Losses at the gene ends were 6 bases for V and 2 bases for J; bases not matched to a gene: 2. This CDR3 has 15 amino acids. The CDR3 sequence: CASRGLAGLTDTQYF. CDR3 in DNA: TGTGCCAGCAGGGGACTAGCGGGGCTCACAGATACGCAGTATTTT.

The rearrangement uses TRBV6-1 and TRBJ2-3, with D tentatively TRBD2 (6 bases). CDR1 is MNHNS and CDR2 is SASEGT in the germline V gene. V lost 1 base to trimming and J lost 8 bases, with 10 bases between them. The length of the CDR3 is 13 residues. CDR3 loop: CASSEVRGGTQYF. The DNA of the CDR3 is TGTGCCAGCAGTGAAGTTAGGGGAGGTACGCAGTATTTT.

This clone came up a few times. One junction end does not reproduce the germline sequence, and a read error may be involved. The rearrangement uses TRBV7-7 and TRBJ2-3; 11 bases fit TRBD2. Germline assignment: CDR1 SSHAT and CDR2 FNYEAQ (reference sequence). The CDR3 spans 15 residues. The CDR3 sequence is CASSQTSGSSDTQYF. The CDR3 DNA is TGTGCTAGCAGCCAAACTAGCGGGAGCTCAGATACGCAGTATTTT.

The chain links TRBV7-2 to TRBJ1-1; 8 nucleotides align to TRBD1. The germline V gene encodes CDR1 SGHTA and CDR2 FQGNSA. The V segment lost 5 bases and the J segment 6 bases; nucleotides outside the gene matches: 11. The CDR3 extends over 15 amino acids. In nucleotides, the CDR3 is TGTGCCAGCAGCCCCGAGGTCCAGGGGGCGTCTGAAGCTTTCTTT. Amino acid sequence: CASSPEVQGASEAFF.

The chain is built from TRBV5-4 and TRBJ2-5, with TRBD2 matching 7 bases. From germline, CDR1 is SGHNT and CDR2 YYREEE (reference sequence). The J segment lost 8 bases and the V segment lost 4 bases, leaving 11 bases of the junction unmatched. The CDR3 is made up of 14 amino acids. Here the CDR3 DNA reads TGTGCCAGCAGCGGGGGGGGAGGGCCCGTAACCCAGTACTTC. Its protein product is CASSGGGGPVTQYF.

This chain uses TRBV4-1 with TRBJ2-3; 7 bases line up with TRBD2. Trimming took 4 bases from V and 0 from J; bases not matched to a gene: 7. CDR3 size: 16 residues. Germline lookup yields CDR1 MGHRA and CDR2 YSYEKL. The CDR3 reads CASSLMLADSTDTQYF. As DNA, the CDR3 is TGCGCCAGCAGCCTCATGCTAGCGGACAGCACAGATACGCAGTATTTT.

The CDR3 sequence: CATSRDLAGDTGELFF. The CDR3 DNA follows: TGTGCCACCAGCAGAGATCTAGCGGGAGACACCGGGGAGCTGTTTTTT. This chain links TRBV15 with TRBJ2-2; 10 positions match TRBD2. The V segment lost 0 bases and the J segment 3 bases; nucleotides outside the gene matches: 1. The CDR3 is made up of 16 amino acids. In germline, CDR1 is LNHNV, CDR2 YYDKDF (reference sequence).

This clone has a handful of counts. This same CDR3 is encoded by further DNA sequences in the sample. The chain combines TRBV6-5 with TRBJ1-2; 10 bases fit TRBD1. The CDR3 spans 14 residues. Germline V gene sequence: CDR1 MNHEY, CDR2 SVGAGI. V lost 6 bases, J lost 1 base, and 2 bases stayed unmatched. CDR3 sequence (DNA): TGTGCCAGCAGCCGGACAGGGGGTAACTATGGCTACACCTTC. Translating it yields CASSRTGGNYGYTF.

The chain has TRBV10-2 and TRBJ2-1; 7 bases align to TRBD2. Germline V gene data show CDR1 as WSHSY and CDR2 as SAAADI. V was clipped by 3 bases and J by 8 bases; unmatched bases: 4. The CDR3 extends over 13 amino acids. CDR3 nucleotide sequence: TGCGCCAGCAGTGATGGGCGGGAGTATGAGCAGTTCTTC. Protein sequence: CASSDGREYEQFF.

Concerning this clone: The junction shows a germline mismatch at one end, possibly a read error. The rearrangement uses TRBV5-1 and TRBJ1-4; D is undetermined. The germline V gene has CDR1 SGHRS and CDR2 YFSETQ. The CDR3 extends over 15 amino acids. CDR3 nucleotides: TGTGCCAGCAGCTTTCAAGGGATAACTAATGAAAAACTGTTTTTT. Translating it yields CASSFQGITNEKLFF. Based on the CDR3 plus reference TRBV5-1 and TRBJ1-4, the full variable domain is KAGVTQTPRYLIKTRGQQVTLSCSPISGHRSVSWYQQTPGQGLQFLFEYFSETQRNKGNFPGRFSGRQFSNSRSEMNVSTLELGDSALYLCASSFQGITNEKLFFGSGTQLSVL.

The chain recombines TRBV6-5 with TRBJ2-7; D is possibly TRBD2 (6 bases). This CDR3 contains 13 residues. Germline assignment: CDR1 MNHEY and CDR2 SVGAGI. V dropped 8 bases and J dropped 4 bases, with 15 bases sitting between them. In DNA, the CDR3 is TGTGCCAGCCGCCAGGCAGGGAGGTACGAGCAGTACTTC. As protein: CASRQAGRYEQYF.

This clone showed up just once. The chain couples TRBV5-1 to TRBJ2-5; D not resolved. The CDR3 runs 14 residues. Trimming removed 0 bases at V and 4 bases at J, with 10 bases between. The germline V gene encodes CDR1 SGHRS and CDR2 YFSETQ. CDR3: CASSLEVLTETQYF. The CDR3 nucleotides read TGCGCCAGCAGCTTGGAGGTCTTGACAGAGACCCAGTACTTC.